The 11 T cell receptor beta chains in this list originate from one sample, sequenced in a study of monozygotic twins with inflammatory bowel disease (dated by TCRdb to between 2018 and 2021). The library was generated by 5' RACE. The sequencer was an Illumina HiSeq 2500. The reads went through TCRdb reprocessing, and each CDR3 protein sequence gets one entry with no DNA. The sample table holds about 300,000 distinct CDR3 sequences. Over 5% of the sample is in the top ten clones. The sequenced material came from blood. These receptors were obtained from a human donor with ulcerative colitis or Crohn's disease, or a healthy co-twin of an affected twin (not recorded which).

The chain links TRBV3-1 to TRBJ2-3. This CDR3 is 11 amino acids long. Germline V gene data show CDR1 as LGHDT and CDR2 as YNNKEL (reference sequence). CDR3 in amino acids: CASSRVDAQYF.

The rearrangement links TRBV2 to TRBJ1-1; the TCRdb D gene call, TRBD1, has no DNA to confirm it. The CDR3 spans 14 residues. The germline V gene has CDR1 SNHLY and CDR2 FYNNEI. This CDR3 is CASSEGQGRTEAFF.

The rearrangement links TRBV25-1 to TRBJ1-5; as DNA is missing, the TRBD1 call by TCRdb cannot be tested. Germline CDR1 MGHDK, CDR2 SYGVNS. The CDR3 contains 17 residues. The CDR3 region is CASSEYRGPPHNQPQHF. The entire variable domain, with the rest obtained from reference TRBV25-1 and TRBJ1-5, is as follows: EADIYQTPRYLVIGTGKKITLECSQTMGHDKMYWYQQDPGMELHLIHYSYGVNSTEKGDLSSESTVSRIRTEHFPLTLESARPSHTSQYLCASSEYRGPPHNQPQHFGDGTRLSIL.

V and J are TRBV6-4 and TRBJ2-4; checking the TCRdb D call of TRBD2 is not possible without DNA. The CDR3 totals 20 residues. Germline V gene lookup returns CDR1 MRHNA and CDR2 SNTAGT. Here the CDR3 reads CASSTRGTSGRSLPKNIQYF.

The CDR3 here is CSAVGNSYEQYF. This chain joins TRBV20-1 and TRBJ2-7. The CDR3 loop spans 12 amino acids. Germline CDR1 and CDR2: DFQATT and SNEGSKA (reference sequence).

V is TRBV10-1 and J is TRBJ2-1. The germline gives CDR1 WNHNN, CDR2 SYGVQD (reference sequence). This CDR3 is built from 14 residues. CDR3 region: CASGTGLSYNEQFF.

The CDR3 loop reads CAISELDTGELFF. This chain uses TRBV10-3 with TRBJ2-2. CDR3 length equals 13 residues. CDR1 is ENHRY, CDR2 SYGVKD, per germline.

The chain is built from TRBV20-1 and TRBJ2-1; TCRdb's assignment of TRBD2 cannot be checked, as there is no DNA. This CDR3 contains 18 residues. Looked up from germline, CDR1 is DFQATT and CDR2 is SNEGSKA (reference sequence). This CDR3 is CSARDLGTSGSIYNEQFF.

The chain is built from TRBV7-9 and TRBJ2-5. The CDR3 is made up of 15 amino acids. Per the germline V gene, CDR1 is SEHNR and CDR2 is FQNEAQ (reference sequence). This chain's CDR3 is CASSLGSSPQETQYF.

V gene TRBV14 combines with J gene TRBJ2-1; TCRdb picks TRBD1, but there is no DNA to check that call. This CDR3 region has 15 residues. CDR1 SGHDN and CDR2 FVKESK come from the germline V gene. This CDR3 is CASSPLTGRGNEQFF.

This chain uses TRBV6-2 or TRBV6-3 with TRBJ2-7. Germline CDR1 and CDR2: MNHEY and SVGEGT. This CDR3 is built from 13 residues. The CDR3 reads CASRRTYSYEQYF.